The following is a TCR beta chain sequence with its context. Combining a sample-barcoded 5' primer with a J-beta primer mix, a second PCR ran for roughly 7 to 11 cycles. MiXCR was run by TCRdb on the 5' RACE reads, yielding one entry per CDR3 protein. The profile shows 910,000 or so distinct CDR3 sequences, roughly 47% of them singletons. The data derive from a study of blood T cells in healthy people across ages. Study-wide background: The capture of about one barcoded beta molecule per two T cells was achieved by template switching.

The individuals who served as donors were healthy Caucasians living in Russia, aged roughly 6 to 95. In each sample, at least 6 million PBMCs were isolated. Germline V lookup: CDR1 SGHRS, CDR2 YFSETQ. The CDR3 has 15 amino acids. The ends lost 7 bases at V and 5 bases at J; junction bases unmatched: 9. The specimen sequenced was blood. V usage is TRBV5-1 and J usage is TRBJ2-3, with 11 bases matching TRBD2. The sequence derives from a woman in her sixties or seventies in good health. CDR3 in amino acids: CASGTSGRILDTQYF. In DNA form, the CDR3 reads TGCGCCAGCGGTACTAGCGGGAGAATCTTAGATACGCAGTATTTT.